These T cell receptor beta chains were read from a single sample in a study of blood T cell repertoires in COVID-19. Measured with immunoSEQ multiplex PCR; TCRdb has only the in-frame clones, and not every one. The sample holds hundreds of thousands of clones, approximately 90% seen once. Specimen: peripheral blood. The source of these receptors is a man in his late teens or twenties with active or convalescent COVID-19. The CDR3 runs from the conserved cysteine through the conserved F or W. Fields, in order: J gene, D gene, clone size, V gene, CDR3 DNA, CDR3 protein. A D gene is named only where the DNA matches it firmly. A clone size is listed for some rows: how often the clone was seen (once, few, many), or a class if it is expanded.

J gene: TRBJ1-2; D gene: -; clone size: -; V gene: TRBV11-2; CDR3 DNA: TGTGCCAGCAGCTCCTCCCTGACAGTGAACTATGGCTACACCTTC; CDR3 protein: CASSSSLTVNYGYTF
J gene: TRBJ1-2; D gene: -; clone size: -; V gene: TRBV2; CDR3 DNA: TGTGCCAGCAATCCAGGATTTAGCTACACCTTC; CDR3 protein: CASNPGFSYTF
J gene: TRBJ2-3; D gene: -; clone size: -; V gene: TRBV28; CDR3 DNA: TGTGCCAGCAGTTTATCCCCTCTGGCGGGGCTCACAGATACGCAGTATTTT; CDR3 protein: CASSLSPLAGLTDTQYF
J gene: TRBJ2-2; D gene: -; clone size: -; V gene: TRBV18; CDR3 DNA: TGTGCCAGCTCACCAAGCTCCACCGGGGAGCTGTTTTTT; CDR3 protein: CASSPSSTGELFF
J gene: TRBJ2-1; D gene: TRBD2; clone size: -; V gene: TRBV6-4; CDR3 DNA: TGTGCCAGCAGTAAGGTCGCCGGCGGGAGCTCCTACAATGAGCAGTTCTTC; CDR3 protein: CASSKVAGGSSYNEQFF
J gene: TRBJ1-1; D gene: TRBD1; clone size: once; V gene: TRBV7-9; CDR3 DNA: TGTGCCAGCCGGGACAGGGGGAGGACTGAAGCTTTCTTT; CDR3 protein: CASRDRGRTEAFF
J gene: TRBJ1-1; D gene: -; clone size: -; V gene: TRBV21-1; CDR3 DNA: TGTGCCAGCACGAGAAGAGGAGGGAAGGACACTGAAGCTTTCTTT; CDR3 protein: CASTRRGGKDTEAFF
J gene: TRBJ2-7; D gene: TRBD2; clone size: -; V gene: TRBV27; CDR3 DNA: TGTGCCAGCAGTTATTCACTAGCGTTAAGCTCCTACGAGCAGTACTTC; CDR3 protein: CASSYSLALSSYEQYF
J gene: TRBJ2-7; D gene: -; clone size: -; V gene: TRBV5-1; CDR3 DNA: TGCGCCAGCAGCTCATCAGGTGGGTCCTACGAGCAGTACTTC; CDR3 protein: CASSSSGGSYEQYF
J gene: TRBJ1-2; D gene: -; clone size: -; V gene: TRBV27; CDR3 DNA: TGTGCCAGCAGTTTATATTCGGATGGCGGGGTCTATGGCTACACCTTC; CDR3 protein: CASSLYSDGGVYGYTF
J gene: TRBJ2-5; D gene: TRBD2; clone size: once; V gene: TRBV5-1; CDR3 DNA: TGCGCCAGCAGCTTGGGACTGGCGGGAGGGCTCGGAGAGACCCAGTACTTC; CDR3 protein: CASSLGLAGGLGETQYF
J gene: TRBJ1-5; D gene: -; clone size: once; V gene: TRBV23-1; CDR3 DNA: TGCGCCAGCAGTCACGCCGGTCAGCCCCAGCATTTT; CDR3 protein: CASSHAGQPQHF
J gene: TRBJ2-7; D gene: -; clone size: -; V gene: TRBV18; CDR3 DNA: TGTGCCAGCTCACCGGGGGGACAGCCTTACGAGCAGTACTTC; CDR3 protein: CASSPGGQPYEQYF
J gene: TRBJ1-2; D gene: -; clone size: -; V gene: TRBV18; CDR3 DNA: TGTGCCAGCTCACCCGGTTTTCATGCCGGCTATGGCTACACCTTC; CDR3 protein: CASSPGFHAGYGYTF
J gene: TRBJ1-2; D gene: TRBD1; clone size: few; V gene: TRBV5-4; CDR3 DNA: TGTGCCAGCAGGTTGGGACAGGAATATGGCTACACCTTC; CDR3 protein: CASRLGQEYGYTF
J gene: TRBJ2-3; D gene: -; clone size: once; V gene: TRBV6-5; CDR3 DNA: TGTGCCAGCCCCCCCCCGCGGTCTAGCACAGATACGCAGTATTTT; CDR3 protein: CASPPPRSSTDTQYF
J gene: TRBJ1-2; D gene: -; clone size: -; V gene: TRBV9; CDR3 DNA: TGTGCCAGCAGCGTAGGGCAGGGGTATGGCTACACCTTC; CDR3 protein: CASSVGQGYGYTF